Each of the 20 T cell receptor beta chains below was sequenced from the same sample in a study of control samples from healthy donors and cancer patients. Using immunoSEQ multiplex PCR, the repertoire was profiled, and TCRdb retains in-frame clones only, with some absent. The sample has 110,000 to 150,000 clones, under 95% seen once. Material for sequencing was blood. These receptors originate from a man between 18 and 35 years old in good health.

As DNA, the CDR3 is TGTGCCAGCAGCTTGGTTATCAGCTCCTATAATTCACCCCTCCACTTT. Its protein product is CASSLVISSYNSPLHF. The chain carries TRBV5-6 and TRBJ1-6; the D is unclear. Trimming stripped 0 bases from V and 0 bases from J, with 7 bases between. Germline V CDR1 and CDR2: SGHDT, YYEEEE. CDR3 length: 16 residues.

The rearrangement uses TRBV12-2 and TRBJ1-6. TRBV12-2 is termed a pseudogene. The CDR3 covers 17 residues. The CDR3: CASRSGRGARNNSPLHF. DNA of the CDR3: TGTGCAAGTCGCTCCGGGAGGGGGGCCCGAAATAATTCACCCCTCCACTTT.

Here the CDR3 reads CASGSPGGNIQYF. For the CDR3, the DNA is TGTGCCAGCGGTTCCCCCGGGGGAAACATTCAGTACTTC. This chain links TRBV12-3 or TRBV12-4 with TRBJ2-4; D is possibly TRBD2 (6 bases). CDR3 length equals 13 residues. Trimming took 8 bases from V and 6 from J, leaving 14 bases between them.

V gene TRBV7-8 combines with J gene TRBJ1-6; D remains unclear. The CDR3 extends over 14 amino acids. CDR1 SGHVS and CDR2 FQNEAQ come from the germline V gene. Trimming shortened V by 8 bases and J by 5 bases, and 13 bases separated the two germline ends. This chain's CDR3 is CASPPPRHNSPLHF. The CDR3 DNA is TGTGCCAGCCCGCCACCCCGTCATAATTCACCCCTCCACTTT. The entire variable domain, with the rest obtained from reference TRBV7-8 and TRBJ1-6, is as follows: GAGVSQSPRYKVAKRGQDVALRCDPISGHVSLFWYQQALGQGPEFLTYFQNEAQLDKSGLPSDRFFAERPEGSVSTLKIQRTQQEDSAVYLCASPPPRHNSPLHFGNGTRLTVT.

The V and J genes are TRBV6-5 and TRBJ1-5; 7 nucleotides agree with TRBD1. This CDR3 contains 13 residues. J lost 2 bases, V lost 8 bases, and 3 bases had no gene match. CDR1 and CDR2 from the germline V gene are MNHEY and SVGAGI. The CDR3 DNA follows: TGTGCCAGCCTAGGGACAGGCAATCAGCCCCAGCATTTT. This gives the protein CASLGTGNQPQHF.

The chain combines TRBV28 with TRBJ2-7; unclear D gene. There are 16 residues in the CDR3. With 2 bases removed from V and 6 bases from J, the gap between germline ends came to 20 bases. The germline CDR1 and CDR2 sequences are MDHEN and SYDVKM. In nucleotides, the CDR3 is TGTGCCAGCAGTTTAGATCCGAGAGGCGGTCCTGGCGAGCAGTACTTC. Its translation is CASSLDPRGGPGEQYF. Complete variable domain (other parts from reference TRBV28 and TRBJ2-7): DVKVTQSSRYLVKRTGEKVFLECVQDMDHENMFWYRQDPGLGLRLIYFSYDVKMKEKGDIPEGYSVSREKKERFSLILESASTNQTSMYLCASSLDPRGGPGEQYFGPGTRLTVT.

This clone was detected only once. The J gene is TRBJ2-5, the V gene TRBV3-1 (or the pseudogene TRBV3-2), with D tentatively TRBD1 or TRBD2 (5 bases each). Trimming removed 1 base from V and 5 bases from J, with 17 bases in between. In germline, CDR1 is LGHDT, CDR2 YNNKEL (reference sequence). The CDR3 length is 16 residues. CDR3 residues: CASSQGDPSGRETQYF. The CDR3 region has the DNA TGTGCCAGCAGCCAAGGGGACCCCTCGGGGCGGGAGACCCAGTACTTC.

CDR3 loop: CASSLGGGQAHNQPQHF. The CDR3 bases are TGTGCCAGCAGCTTAGGGGGGGGACAGGCCCACAATCAGCCCCAGCATTTT. V is TRBV7-2 and J is TRBJ1-5; 8 bases match TRBD1. V was pared by 1 base and J by 3 bases, with 8 bases of the junction left unmatched. The CDR3 has 17 residues. CDR1 and CDR2 from the germline V gene are SGHTA and FQGNSA. Variable domain in full (rest from reference TRBV7-2 and TRBJ1-5): GAGVSQSPSNKVTEKGKDVELRCDPISGHTALYWYRQSLGQGLEFLIYFQGNSAPDKSGLPSDRFSAERTGGSVSTLTIQRTQQEDSAVYLCASSLGGGQAHNQPQHFGDGTRLSIL.

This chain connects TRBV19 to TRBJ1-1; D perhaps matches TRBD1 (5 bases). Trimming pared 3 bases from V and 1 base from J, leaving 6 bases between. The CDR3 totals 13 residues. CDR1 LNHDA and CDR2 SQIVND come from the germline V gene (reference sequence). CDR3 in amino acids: CASSIGGNTEAFF. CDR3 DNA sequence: TGTGCCAGTAGTATCGGGGGGAACACTGAAGCTTTCTTT.

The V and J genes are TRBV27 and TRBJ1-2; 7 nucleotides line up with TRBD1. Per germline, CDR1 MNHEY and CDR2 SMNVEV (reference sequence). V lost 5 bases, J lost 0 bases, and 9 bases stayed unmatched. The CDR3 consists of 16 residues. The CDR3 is CASSPVDRAPNYGYTF. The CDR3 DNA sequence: TGTGCCAGCAGTCCGGTAGACAGGGCCCCTAACTATGGCTACACCTTC.

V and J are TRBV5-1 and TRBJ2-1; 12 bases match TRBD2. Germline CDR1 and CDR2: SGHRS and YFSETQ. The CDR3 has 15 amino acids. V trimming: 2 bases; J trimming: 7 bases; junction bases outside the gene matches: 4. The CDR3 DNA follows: TGCGCCAGCAGCTTCTTGACTAGCGGGGGTAATGAGCAGTTCTTC. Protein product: CASSFLTSGGNEQFF.

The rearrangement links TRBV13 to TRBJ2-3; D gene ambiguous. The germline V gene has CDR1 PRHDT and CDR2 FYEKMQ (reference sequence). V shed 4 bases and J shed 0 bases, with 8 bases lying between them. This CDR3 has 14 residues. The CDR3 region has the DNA TGTGCCAGCAGCTGGGCGGTAAGCACAGATACGCAGTATTTT. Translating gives CASSWAVSTDTQYF.

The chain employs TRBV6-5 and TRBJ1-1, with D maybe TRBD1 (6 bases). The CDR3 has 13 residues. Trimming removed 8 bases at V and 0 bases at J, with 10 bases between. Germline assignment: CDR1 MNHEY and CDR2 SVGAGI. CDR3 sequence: CASWDTLNTEAFF. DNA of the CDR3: TGTGCCAGCTGGGACACCTTGAACACTGAAGCTTTCTTT.

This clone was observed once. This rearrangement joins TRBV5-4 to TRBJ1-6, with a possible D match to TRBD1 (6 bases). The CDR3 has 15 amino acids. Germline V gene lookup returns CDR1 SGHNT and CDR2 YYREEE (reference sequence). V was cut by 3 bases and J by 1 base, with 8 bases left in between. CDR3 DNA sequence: TGTGCCAGCAGCTCCACAGGGTCCTATAATTCACCCCTCCACTTT. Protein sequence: CASSSTGSYNSPLHF. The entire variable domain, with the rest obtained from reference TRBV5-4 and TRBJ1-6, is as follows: ETGVTQSPTHLIKTRGQQVTLRCSSQSGHNTVSWYQQALGQGPQFIFQYYREEENGRGNFPPRFSGLQFPNYSSELNVNALELDDSALYLCASSSTGSYNSPLHFGNGTRLTVT.

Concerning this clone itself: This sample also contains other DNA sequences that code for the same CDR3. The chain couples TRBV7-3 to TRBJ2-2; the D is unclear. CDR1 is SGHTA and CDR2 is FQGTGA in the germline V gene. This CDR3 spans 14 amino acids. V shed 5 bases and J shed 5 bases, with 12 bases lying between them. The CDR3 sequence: CASSNTGSTGELFF. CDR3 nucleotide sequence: TGTGCCAGCAGCAATACCGGGTCTACCGGGGAGCTGTTTTTT.

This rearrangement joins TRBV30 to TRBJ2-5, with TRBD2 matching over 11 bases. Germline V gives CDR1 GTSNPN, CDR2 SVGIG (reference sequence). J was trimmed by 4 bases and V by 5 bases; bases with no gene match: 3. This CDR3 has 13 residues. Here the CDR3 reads CAWQLAGGETQYF. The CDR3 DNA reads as TGTGCCTGGCAGCTAGCGGGGGGAGAGACCCAGTACTTC.

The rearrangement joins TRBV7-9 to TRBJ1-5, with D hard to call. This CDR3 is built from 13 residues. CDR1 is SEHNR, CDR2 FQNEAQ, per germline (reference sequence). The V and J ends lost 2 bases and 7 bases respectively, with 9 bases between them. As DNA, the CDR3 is TGTGCCAGCAGCTTAATGGAGAGCCAGCCCCAGCATTTT. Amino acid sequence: CASSLMESQPQHF.

The chain's CDR3 is CASSWGGKGPGATGELFF. The CDR3 coding sequence is TGTGCCAGCAGCTGGGGAGGGAAAGGCCCAGGCGCCACCGGGGAGCTGTTTTTT. This chain links TRBV5-6 with TRBJ2-2; the match to TRBD2 covers 7 bases. J lost 4 bases, V lost 3 bases, and 15 bases had no gene match. Germline CDR1 is SGHDT and CDR2 is YYEEEE. This CDR3 is built from 18 residues.

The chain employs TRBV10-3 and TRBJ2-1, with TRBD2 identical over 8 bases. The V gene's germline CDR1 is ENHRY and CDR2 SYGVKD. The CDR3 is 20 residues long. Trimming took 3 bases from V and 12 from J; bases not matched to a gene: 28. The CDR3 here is CAISDLIIRRGDPENIAQFF. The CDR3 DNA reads TGTGCCATCAGTGACCTGATCATCCGGCGGGGGGACCCCGAGAATATTGCGCAGTTCTTC.

CDR3 sequence reads: CASTFAANTEAFF. Written as DNA, the CDR3 is TGTGCCAGCACATTCGCGGCGAACACTGAAGCTTTCTTT. V is TRBV12-3 or TRBV12-4 and J is TRBJ1-1; no clear D. Trimming removed 7 bases from V and 1 base from J, with 10 bases in between. The CDR3 totals 13 residues.